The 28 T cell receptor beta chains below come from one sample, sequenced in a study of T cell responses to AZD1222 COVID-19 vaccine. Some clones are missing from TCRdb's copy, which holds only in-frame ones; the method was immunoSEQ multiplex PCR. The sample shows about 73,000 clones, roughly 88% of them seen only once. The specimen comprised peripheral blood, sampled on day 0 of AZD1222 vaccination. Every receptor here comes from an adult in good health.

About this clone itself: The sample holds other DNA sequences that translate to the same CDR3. The CDR3 region is CASSRTGGTEAFF. CDR3 nucleotide sequence: TGTGCCAGCAGCCGTACAGGGGGCACTGAAGCTTTCTTT. The V call is TRBV5-4, the J call TRBJ1-1, with 8 bases identical to TRBD1. Per the germline V gene, CDR1 is SGHNT and CDR2 is YYREEE (reference sequence). The trim removed 4 bases at V and 4 bases at J, leaving 3 bases unmatched. The CDR3 sequence is 13 residues long. The whole variable domain, remainder taken from reference TRBV5-4 and TRBJ1-1, is ETGVTQSPTHLIKTRGQQVTLRCSSQSGHNTVSWYQQALGQGPQFIFQYYREEENGRGNFPPRFSGLQFPNYSSELNVNALELDDSALYLCASSRTGGTEAFFGQGTRLTVV.

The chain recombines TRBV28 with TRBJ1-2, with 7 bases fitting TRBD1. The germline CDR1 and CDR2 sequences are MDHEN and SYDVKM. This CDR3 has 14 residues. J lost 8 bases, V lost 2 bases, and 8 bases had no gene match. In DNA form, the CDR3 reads TGTGCCAGCAGTTTAGTCCCCCAGGGGGGAGGCTACACCTTC. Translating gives CASSLVPQGGGYTF.

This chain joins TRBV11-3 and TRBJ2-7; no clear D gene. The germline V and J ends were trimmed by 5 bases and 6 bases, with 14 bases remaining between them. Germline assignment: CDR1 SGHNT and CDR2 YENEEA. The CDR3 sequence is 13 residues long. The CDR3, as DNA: TGTGCCAGCAGCGACGGTGGGCGAGTCGAGCAGTACTTC. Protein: CASSDGGRVEQYF.

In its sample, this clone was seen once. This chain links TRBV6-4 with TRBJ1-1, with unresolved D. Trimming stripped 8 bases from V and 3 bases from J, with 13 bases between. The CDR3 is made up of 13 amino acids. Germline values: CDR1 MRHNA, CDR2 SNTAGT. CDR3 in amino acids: CASAETADTEAFF. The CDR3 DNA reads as TGTGCCAGCGCAGAAACGGCGGACACTGAAGCTTTCTTT.

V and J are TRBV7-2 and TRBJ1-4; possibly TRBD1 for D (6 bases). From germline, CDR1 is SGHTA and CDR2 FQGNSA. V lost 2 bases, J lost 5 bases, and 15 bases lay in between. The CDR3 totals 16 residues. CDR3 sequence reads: CASSLQGQGLNEKLFF. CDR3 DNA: TGTGCCAGCAGCTTACAGGGGCAGGGGTTGAATGAAAAACTGTTTTTT.

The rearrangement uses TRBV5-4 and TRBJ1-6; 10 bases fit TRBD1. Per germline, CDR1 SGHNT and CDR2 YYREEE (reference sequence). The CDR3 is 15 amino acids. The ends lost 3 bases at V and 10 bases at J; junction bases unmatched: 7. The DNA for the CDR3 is TGTGCCAGCAGCTACCCGGGACAGGGGAAGTCACCCCTCCACTTT. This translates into CASSYPGQGKSPLHF.

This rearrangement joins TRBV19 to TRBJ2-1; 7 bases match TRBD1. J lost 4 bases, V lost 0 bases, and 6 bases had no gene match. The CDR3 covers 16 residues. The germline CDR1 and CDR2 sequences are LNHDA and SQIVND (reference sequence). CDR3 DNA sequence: TGTGCCAGTAGTATAGATCAGTACAGGGGATACAATGAGCAGTTCTTC. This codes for CASSIDQYRGYNEQFF.

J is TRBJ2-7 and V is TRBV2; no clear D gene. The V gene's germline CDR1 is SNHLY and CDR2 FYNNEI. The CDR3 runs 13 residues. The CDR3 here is CATASANSYEQYF. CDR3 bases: TGTGCTACGGCGTCGGCTAACTCCTACGAGCAGTACTTC.

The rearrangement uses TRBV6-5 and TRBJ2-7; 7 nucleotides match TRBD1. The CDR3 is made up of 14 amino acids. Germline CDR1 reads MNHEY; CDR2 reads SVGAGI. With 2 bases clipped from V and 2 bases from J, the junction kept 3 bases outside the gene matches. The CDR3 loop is CASSYRGQTYEQYF. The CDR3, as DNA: TGTGCCAGCAGTTACCGGGGACAGACCTACGAGCAGTACTTC.

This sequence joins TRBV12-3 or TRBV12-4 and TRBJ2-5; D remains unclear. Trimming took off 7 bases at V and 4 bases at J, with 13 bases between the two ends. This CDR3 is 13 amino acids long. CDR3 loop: CASKLSRAETQYF. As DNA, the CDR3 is TGTGCCAGCAAGTTAAGCCGAGCAGAGACCCAGTACTTC.

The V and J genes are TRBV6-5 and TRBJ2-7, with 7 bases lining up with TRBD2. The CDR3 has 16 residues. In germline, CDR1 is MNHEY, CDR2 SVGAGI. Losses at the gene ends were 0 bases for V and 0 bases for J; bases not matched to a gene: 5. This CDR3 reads CASSYSMGGYSYEQYF. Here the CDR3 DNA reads TGTGCCAGCAGTTACTCGATGGGGGGGTACTCCTACGAGCAGTACTTC.

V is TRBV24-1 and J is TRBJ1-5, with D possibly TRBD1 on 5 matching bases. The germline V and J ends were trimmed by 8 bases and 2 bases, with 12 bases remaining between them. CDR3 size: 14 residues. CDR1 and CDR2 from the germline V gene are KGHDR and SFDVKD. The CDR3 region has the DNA TGTGCCACCAATGAGGGGCATGGCAATCAGCCCCAGCATTTT. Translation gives CATNEGHGNQPQHF.

This chain's CDR3 is CASSSPTGTGNYGYTF. For the CDR3, the DNA is TGTGCCAGCAGTTCCCCCACCGGGACAGGGAACTATGGCTACACCTTC. This chain links TRBV28 with TRBJ1-2, with 9 bases fitting TRBD1. CDR3 length: 16 amino acids. Germline V gene sequence: CDR1 MDHEN, CDR2 SYDVKM. V was clipped by 4 bases and J by 2 bases; unmatched bases: 8.

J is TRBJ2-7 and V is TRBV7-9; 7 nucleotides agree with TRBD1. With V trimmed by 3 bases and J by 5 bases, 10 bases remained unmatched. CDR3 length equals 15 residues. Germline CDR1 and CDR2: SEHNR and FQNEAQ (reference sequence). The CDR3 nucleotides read TGTGCCAGCAGCTTGAGGGGGCGCAGTGGCCACGAGCAGTACTTC. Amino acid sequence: CASSLRGRSGHEQYF.

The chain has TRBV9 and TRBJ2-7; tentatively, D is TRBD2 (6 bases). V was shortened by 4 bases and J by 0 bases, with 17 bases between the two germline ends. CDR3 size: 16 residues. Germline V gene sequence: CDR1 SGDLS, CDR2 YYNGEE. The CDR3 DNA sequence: TGTGCCAGCAGCCCTAGTCTGGGCGGGGACTCCTACGAGCAGTACTTC. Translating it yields CASSPSLGGDSYEQYF.

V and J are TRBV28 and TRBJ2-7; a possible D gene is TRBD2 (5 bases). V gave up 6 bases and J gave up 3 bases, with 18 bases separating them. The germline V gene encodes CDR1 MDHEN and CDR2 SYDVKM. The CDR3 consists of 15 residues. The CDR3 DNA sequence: TGTGCCAGCAGACCCTACAAGATCGGGGACTACGAGCAGTACTTC. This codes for CASRPYKIGDYEQYF. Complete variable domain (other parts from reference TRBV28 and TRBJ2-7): DVKVTQSSRYLVKRTGEKVFLECVQDMDHENMFWYRQDPGLGLRLIYFSYDVKMKEKGDIPEGYSVSREKKERFSLILESASTNQTSMYLCASRPYKIGDYEQYFGPGTRLTVT.

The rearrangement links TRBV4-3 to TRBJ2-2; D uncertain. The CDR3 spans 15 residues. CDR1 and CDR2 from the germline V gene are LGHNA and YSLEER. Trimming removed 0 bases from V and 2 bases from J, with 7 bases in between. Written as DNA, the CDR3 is TGCGCCAGCAGCCAAGACAGGTTCAACACCGGGGAGCTGTTTTTT. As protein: CASSQDRFNTGELFF.

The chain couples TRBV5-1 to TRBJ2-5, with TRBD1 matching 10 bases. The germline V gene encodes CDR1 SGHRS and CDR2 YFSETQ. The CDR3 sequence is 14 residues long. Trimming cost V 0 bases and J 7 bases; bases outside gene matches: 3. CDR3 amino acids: CASSLGQGAGTQYF. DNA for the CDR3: TGCGCCAGCAGCTTGGGACAGGGGGCGGGGACCCAGTACTTC. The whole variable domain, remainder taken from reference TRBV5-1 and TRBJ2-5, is KAGVTQTPRYLIKTRGQQVTLSCSPISGHRSVSWYQQTPGQGLQFLFEYFSETQRNKGNFPGRFSGRQFSNSRSEMNVSTLELGDSALYLCASSLGQGAGTQYFGPGTRLLVL.

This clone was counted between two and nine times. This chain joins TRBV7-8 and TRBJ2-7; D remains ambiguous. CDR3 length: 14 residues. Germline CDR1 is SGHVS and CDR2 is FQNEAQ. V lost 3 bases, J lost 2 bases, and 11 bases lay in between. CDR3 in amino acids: CASSLSGGTYEQYF. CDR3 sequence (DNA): TGTGCCAGCAGCTTGTCGGGCGGCACCTACGAGCAGTACTTC.

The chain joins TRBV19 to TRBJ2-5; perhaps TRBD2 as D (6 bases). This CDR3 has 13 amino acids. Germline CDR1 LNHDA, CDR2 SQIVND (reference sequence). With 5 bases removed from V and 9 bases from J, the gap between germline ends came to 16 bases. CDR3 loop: CASSASPGEAQYF. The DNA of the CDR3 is TGTGCCAGTAGTGCTTCCCCCGGGGAGGCCCAGTACTTC.

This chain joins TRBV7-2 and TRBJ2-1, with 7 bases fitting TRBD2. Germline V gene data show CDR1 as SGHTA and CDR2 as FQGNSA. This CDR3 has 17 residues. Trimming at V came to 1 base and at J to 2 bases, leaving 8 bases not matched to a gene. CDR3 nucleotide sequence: TGTGCCAGCAGCTTAGTATCCAGCGGGGTTACCTACAATGAGCAGTTCTTC. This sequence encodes CASSLVSSGVTYNEQFF.

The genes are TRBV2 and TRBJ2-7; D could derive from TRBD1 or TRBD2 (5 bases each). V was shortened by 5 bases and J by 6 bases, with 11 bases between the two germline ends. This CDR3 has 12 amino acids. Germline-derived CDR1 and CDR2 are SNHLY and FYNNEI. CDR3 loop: CASSQGAGEQYF. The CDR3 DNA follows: TGTGCCAGCAGTCAGGGCGCGGGCGAGCAGTACTTC. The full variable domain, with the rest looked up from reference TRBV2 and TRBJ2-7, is EPEVTQTPSHQVTQMGQEVILRCVPISNHLYFYWYRQILGQKVEFLVSFYNNEISEKSEIFDDQFSVERPDGSNFTLKIRSTKLEDSAMYFCASSQGAGEQYFGPGTRLTVT.

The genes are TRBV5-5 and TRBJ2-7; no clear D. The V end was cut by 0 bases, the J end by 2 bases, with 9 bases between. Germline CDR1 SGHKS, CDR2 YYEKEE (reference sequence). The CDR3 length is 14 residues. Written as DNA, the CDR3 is TGTGCCAGCAGCTTGGGGGGATTGACCTACGAGCAGTACTTC. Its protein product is CASSLGGLTYEQYF.

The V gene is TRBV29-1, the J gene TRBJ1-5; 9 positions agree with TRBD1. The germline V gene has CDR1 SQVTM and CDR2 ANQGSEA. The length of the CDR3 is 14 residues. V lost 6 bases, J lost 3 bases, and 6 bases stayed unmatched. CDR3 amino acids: CSVLGQGYNQPQHF. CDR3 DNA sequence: TGCAGCGTCCTCGGACAGGGGTACAATCAGCCCCAGCATTTT.

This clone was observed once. CDR3 in DNA: TGTGCCAGCAGCTTAGCAGATAATTCACCCCTCCACTTT. This gives the protein CASSLADNSPLHF. The chain joins TRBV11-2 to TRBJ1-6; unclear D gene. This CDR3 region has 13 residues. Looked up from germline, CDR1 is SGHAT and CDR2 is FQNNGV. Trimming took off 1 base at V and 5 bases at J, with 3 bases between the two ends.

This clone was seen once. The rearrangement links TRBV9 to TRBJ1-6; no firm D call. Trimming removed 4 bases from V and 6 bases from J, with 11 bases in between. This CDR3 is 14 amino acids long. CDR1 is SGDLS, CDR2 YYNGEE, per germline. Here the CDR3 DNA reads TGTGCCAGCAGCCCCACAGCGATTAATTCACCCCTCCACTTT. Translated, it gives CASSPTAINSPLHF.

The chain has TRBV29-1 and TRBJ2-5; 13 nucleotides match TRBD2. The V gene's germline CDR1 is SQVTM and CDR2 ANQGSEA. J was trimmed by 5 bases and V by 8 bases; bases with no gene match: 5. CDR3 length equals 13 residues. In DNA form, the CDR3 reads TGCAGCACGACTAGCGGGGGGCGGGAGACCCAGTACTTC. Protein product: CSTTSGGRETQYF.

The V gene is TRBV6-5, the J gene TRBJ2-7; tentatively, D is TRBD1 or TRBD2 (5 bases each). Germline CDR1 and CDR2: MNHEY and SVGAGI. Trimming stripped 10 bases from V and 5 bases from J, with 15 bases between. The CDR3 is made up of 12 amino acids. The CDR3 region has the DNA TGTGCCACTAGGGCAGGGCGGGACGAGCAGTACTTC. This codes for CATRAGRDEQYF.